This T cell receptor beta chain was identified in a study of T cell changes during pregnancy in multiple sclerosis. Clones were read by immunoSEQ multiplex PCR, and TCRdb kept only the in-frame ones, dropping some. This sample has 60,000 or so clones, with roughly nine tenths found just once. This clone was detected once. V shed 6 bases and J shed 1 base, with 9 bases lying between them. This CDR3 comprises 13 residues. Germline V CDR1 and CDR2: LNHDA, SQIVND (reference sequence). Sample: peripheral blood, taken in the first trimester of pregnancy. V usage is TRBV19 and J usage is TRBJ1-1, with a weak D call TRBD1 (5 bases). This TCR was sampled from a female donor with multiple sclerosis, enrolled in a pregnancy study. CDR3 in amino acids: CASRHRSNTEAFF. In nucleotides, the CDR3 is TGTGCCAGTAGGCACAGGTCGAACACTGAAGCTTTCTTT.